A single sample is the source of the 15 T cell receptor beta chains below, sequenced in a study of T cell repertoires in cytomegalovirus infection. TCRdb called the reads again in MiXCR, with one record for every CDR3 protein. The sample carries 300,000 to 400,000 distinct CDR3 sequences, around 29% recorded once. Their specific antigens are unknown. Sample: cultured PBMCs, taken from culture after CMV antigen stimulation. The source of these receptors is a human donor in good health (CMV status not recorded). Some clones in this sample may be carry-over from other donors' samples.

In this sample, this clonotype turned up many times. The chain couples TRBV7-8 to TRBJ1-5; D call uncertain. The CDR3 runs 14 residues. CDR1 SGHVS and CDR2 FQNEAQ come from the germline V gene. V was trimmed by 2 bases and J by 2 bases, leaving 7 bases between them. For the CDR3, the DNA is TGTGCCAGCAGCTTAAGCGCAGGCAATCAGCCCCAGCATTTT. It specifies CASSLSAGNQPQHF. Using reference TRBV7-8 and TRBJ1-5 for the parts outside the CDR3, the full variable domain is GAGVSQSPRYKVAKRGQDVALRCDPISGHVSLFWYQQALGQGPEFLTYFQNEAQLDKSGLPSDRFFAERPEGSVSTLKIQRTQQEDSAVYLCASSLSAGNQPQHFGDGTRLSIL.

V and J are TRBV10-3 and TRBJ1-1; the D gene is possibly TRBD1 (6 bases). Germline V CDR1 and CDR2: ENHRY, SYGVKD. The CDR3 extends over 15 amino acids. Trimming took off 0 bases at V and 3 bases at J, with 11 bases between the two ends. The chain's CDR3 is CAISESGGRDTEAFF. CDR3 DNA: TGTGCCATCAGTGAGTCGGGGGGCAGGGACACTGAAGCTTTCTTT.

The chain carries TRBV29-1 and TRBJ1-2; 7 bases are shared with TRBD1. The CDR3 contains 13 residues. V was clipped by 6 bases and J by 2 bases; unmatched bases: 6. Germline V gene sequence: CDR1 SQVTM, CDR2 ANQGSEA. The CDR3 DNA reads TGCAGCGTCCCGGACAGGCTCAACTATGGCTACACCTTC. Translation: CSVPDRLNYGYTF.

This clonotype was seen only a few times. The chain combines TRBV20-1 with TRBJ2-1; 8 positions agree with TRBD1. The CDR3 is 15 residues long. V lost 6 bases and J lost 4; bases outside the gene matches: 11. Germline values: CDR1 DFQATT, CDR2 SNEGSKA (reference sequence). CDR3 nucleotide sequence: TGCAGTGCAACCTACAGGGGGTGGTTTTACAATGAGCAGTTCTTC. Translation: CSATYRGWFYNEQFF.

Only a few counts were recorded for this clonotype. This rearrangement joins TRBV20-1 to TRBJ1-3, with TRBD1 identical over 8 bases. Germline CDR1 reads DFQATT; CDR2 reads SNEGSKA (reference sequence). J lost 0 bases, V lost 6 bases, and 4 bases had no gene match. The CDR3 spans 14 residues. CDR3 protein: CSARTGSSGNTIYF. CDR3 DNA sequence: TGCAGTGCAAGGACAGGGAGCTCTGGAAACACCATATATTTT.

CDR3 in amino acids: CASSLASGAGNQPQHF. In nucleotides, the CDR3 is TGTGCCAGCAGCTTAGCTTCAGGGGCCGGCAATCAGCCCCAGCATTTT. V gene TRBV7-6 combines with J gene TRBJ1-5; D might be TRBD1 (6 bases). Trimming pared 0 bases from V and 2 bases from J, leaving 11 bases between. Looked up from germline, CDR1 is SGHVS and CDR2 is FNYEAQ. This CDR3 spans 16 amino acids.

This clonotype was counted many times. The chain joins TRBV6-6 to TRBJ2-1; D perhaps matches TRBD2 (5 bases). The CDR3 has 14 amino acids. Germline values: CDR1 MNHNY, CDR2 SVGAGI (reference sequence). The V and J ends lost 0 bases and 10 bases respectively, with 13 bases between them. This chain's CDR3 is CASSYSADPVEQFF. CDR3 nucleotides: TGTGCCAGCAGTTACTCAGCGGACCCGGTGGAGCAGTTCTTC.

The rearrangement uses TRBV7-9 and TRBJ1-2; TRBD1 aligns across 7 bases. CDR3 length: 14 residues. Germline V gives CDR1 SEHNR, CDR2 FQNEAQ (reference sequence). V was pared by 3 bases and J by 8 bases, with 9 bases of the junction left unmatched. CDR3 DNA sequence: TGTGCCAGCAGCTTCTCTGGGAGGGGGCGAGGCTACACCTTC. Protein: CASSFSGRGRGYTF.

This chain links TRBV6-1 with TRBJ2-7; 8 bases match TRBD1. The V gene's germline CDR1 is MNHNS and CDR2 SASEGT. The J segment lost 5 bases and the V segment lost 8 bases, leaving 11 bases of the junction unmatched. The CDR3 spans 14 residues. This CDR3 reads CASRSTGGLDEQYF. The CDR3 DNA sequence: TGTGCCAGCCGTTCAACAGGGGGGCTCGACGAGCAGTACTTC.

The chain recombines TRBV11-2 with TRBJ2-2; unclear D gene. The CDR3 is 10 residues long. Germline lookup yields CDR1 SGHAT and CDR2 FQNNGV. V lost 6 bases and J 5 bases, leaving 1 base between the germline ends. The CDR3 loop reads CASRTGELFF. The CDR3, as DNA: TGTGCCAGCAGAACCGGGGAGCTGTTTTTT.

The J gene is TRBJ1-5, the V gene TRBV5-1; possible D gene TRBD1, 5 bases. Between the trimmed V and J ends, which lost 1 base and 2 bases, there was a span of 13 bases. This CDR3 comprises 16 residues. The germline CDR1 and CDR2 sequences are SGHRS and YFSETQ. The CDR3: CASSLLALGGNQPQHF. The DNA of the CDR3 is TGCGCCAGCAGCTTGCTCGCCCTGGGGGGCAATCAGCCCCAGCATTTT. Supplemented by reference TRBV5-1 and TRBJ1-5, the full variable domain reads KAGVTQTPRYLIKTRGQQVTLSCSPISGHRSVSWYQQTPGQGLQFLFEYFSETQRNKGNFPGRFSGRQFSNSRSEMNVSTLELGDSALYLCASSLLALGGNQPQHFGDGTRLSIL.

The V gene is TRBV6-2 or TRBV6-3, the J gene TRBJ2-7; weak D call: TRBD2 (6 bases). Trimming shortened V by 6 bases and J by 9 bases, and 21 bases separated the two germline ends. This CDR3 region has 14 residues. Germline V gene data show CDR1 as MNHEY and CDR2 as SVGEGT. The CDR3 DNA follows: TGTGCCAGCAGACCAATAGGGACTCATGGCGGGCAGTACTTC. Protein sequence: CASRPIGTHGGQYF.

This chain links TRBV7-3 with TRBJ1-6; perhaps TRBD1 as D (6 bases). V lost 1 base to trimming and J lost 9 bases, with 10 bases between them. Germline assignment: CDR1 SGHTA and CDR2 FQGTGA. The CDR3 is 14 amino acids. The chain's CDR3 is CASSLMGGTSPLHF. The CDR3 DNA sequence: TGTGCCAGCAGCTTAATGGGGGGCACTTCACCCCTCCACTTT.

In its sample, this clonotype was seen a few times. The chain recombines TRBV11-3 with TRBJ2-1; a weak D match, TRBD2 (5 bases). CDR3 length equals 14 residues. Trimming removed 4 bases at V and 6 bases at J, with 13 bases between. Germline CDR1 and CDR2: SGHNT and YENEEA. CDR3 sequence reads: CASSSKGEGNEQFF. As DNA, the CDR3 is TGTGCCAGCAGCTCCAAGGGAGAGGGCAATGAGCAGTTCTTC.

This rearrangement joins TRBV12-3 or TRBV12-4 to TRBJ2-7, with a weak D call TRBD1 (6 bases). There are 14 residues in the CDR3. The ends were cut back, 6 bases at V and 0 bases at J, with 12 bases in the middle. The CDR3 here is CASRKQGSSYEQYF. The CDR3 DNA is TGTGCCAGCAGAAAACAGGGTTCCTCCTACGAGCAGTACTTC.